This T cell receptor beta chain was sequenced for a study of T cell repertoires in aging, cancer and after chemotherapy (dated by TCRdb to about 2019). General notes on the study: Donors spanned six age groups from 30 or younger to 70 or older, with at least three individuals per group. In the hematological group, the paired samples taken before and after chemotherapy came from chronic lymphocytic leukemia patients given fludarabine- or bendamustine-based regimens. A cohort of under 250 cancer patients (approximately 92 with hematological and 124 with solid cancers) was assembled, and 95 to 100 healthy donors were included as a reference group. The study profiled peripheral blood TCR beta repertoires from healthy donors and cancer patients to examine immunoaging and T cell reconstitution after chemotherapy. The full dataset contained millions of TCR reads. Findings and caveats that apply to the study as a whole: In healthy donors, the drop in TCR diversity with age came mainly from a loss of richness, whereas in cancer patients a loss of evenness also played a part. The authors noted that the repertoire data do not allow conclusions about immunological memory after chemotherapy. Untreated patients with hematological or solid cancers showed significantly lower blood TCR diversity and higher clonality than age-matched healthy donors. Lymphoid organ infiltration was present in the hematological cancer patients, and this infiltration may itself impair thymic emigration or the expansion of peripheral T cells. In both cancer cohorts, the median generation probability rose over the chemotherapy interval, which suggests that the repertoire was reconstituted through rebound thymic output.

Multiplex touch-down PCR with a mixed TRB-A/B primer pool was used to amplify rearranged TRB sequences covering the V, D and J segments. Illumina adapters and sample indices were added to the amplicons in two consecutive PCR reactions performed with Phusion HS II polymerase. Amplicons were gel-purified with the NucleoSpin Gel and PCR Clean-up kit, then checked with Qubit and an Agilent 2100 Bioanalyzer. Sequencing of libraries was carried out on an Illumina MiSeq in 600-cycle, single-indexed, paired-end runs. The study's processing was this. MiXCR versions 2.12 and 3.0.5 were used to process the TRB sequences. Each unique CDR3 nucleotide sequence counted as one clone, and only productive sequences with at least two reads were retained. Shannon diversity, evenness, clonality (one minus evenness), and alpha-parameterized diversity profiles from alpha 0 to 5 were included as repertoire metrics. The IGoR algorithm was used to calculate generation probabilities of clones in the paired pre- and post-chemotherapy samples. The public reads were reanalyzed by TCRdb: fastp trimming at Q25, MiXCR alignment, in-frame beta chains only. Rows matching on CDR3 protein sequence are summarized as one entry with the most common DNA and genes. TCRdb's processing, not the authors' own work, is the source of the V and J calls. The sample table contains approximately 7,000 distinct CDR3 sequences; only one count was recorded for over 25% of them. Approximately 8% of the sample goes to the ten largest clones.

Including cysteine and phenylalanine, the CDR3 has 13 amino acids. This entry keeps only the CDR3 DNA: 39 bases, framed from base 1. From the germline V gene (reference sequence), CDR1 is DFQATT and CDR2 is SNEGSKA. The junction carries 11 bases between V and J, which are trimmed by 2 bases and 4 bases respectively. TCR beta rearrangements were amplified from genomic DNA isolated from peripheral blood, not from sorted cells or RNA. A word on this clonotype: Its antigen remains undetermined. Per-base quality was not reported, and no clone a single base away is much larger than it.

Recombination linked TRBV20-1 to TRBJ2-5; 5 matching bases give a weak D call of TRBD1. Sequenced material: blood. The TCR comes from a human donor with a blood cancer. The CDR3: CSARKGSAETQYF. The DNA reads as follows: TGCAGTGCTAGAAAGGGGTCAGCAGAGACCCAGTACTTC.